This T cell receptor (beta chain) was retrieved from a study of cytomegalovirus exposure and HLA in healthy donors. In the case of this clone: Its antigen remains unknown.

Findings of the study overall: A later analysis appeared to link common viral pathogens to several of the most significant clusters. Segments of the TCR beta V type were, in most cases, productive about 87% or about 30% of the time in an earlier analysis.

Primers included in the PCR were 60 Vbeta and 13 Jbeta primers. The repertoire was sequenced with immunoSEQ multiplex PCR; TCRdb's copy has only in-frame clones and lacks some. The repertoire consists of approximately 100,000 clones, with roughly four fifths occurring once and the leading ten covering 1.6%. The CDR3 is 13 amino acids. With 4 bases clipped from V and 2 bases from J, the junction kept 2 bases outside the gene matches. Germline V CDR1 and CDR2: MNHEY, SMNVEV (reference sequence). The TCR originated in a man aged 45-65 years in good health and CMV-seronegative. The chain has TRBV27 and TRBJ2-7, with 7 bases lining up with TRBD1. The sample taken for sequencing was PBMCs. CDR3: CASSYRGPYEQYF. For the CDR3, the DNA is TGTGCCAGCAGTTACAGGGGCCCCTACGAGCAGTACTTC.